The present TCR beta chain was sequenced within a study of CD8 T cells in ankylosing spondylitis. One entry per CDR3 protein, called by TCRdb with MiXCR from the 5' RACE reads. The sample has about 180,000 distinct CDR3 sequences; 9.8% are singletons. V gave up 3 bases and J gave up 2 bases, with 13 bases separating them. CDR3 length: 15 amino acids. Germline loops: CDR1 SGHDT, CDR2 YYEEEE. J is TRBJ2-3 and V is TRBV5-6, with D uncertain. The sequenced material came from blood, either unsorted or a sorted T cell fraction (not recorded which). The TCR sequence derives from a female donor with ankylosing spondylitis or in good health (not recorded which). This CDR3 reads CASSSAVADTDTQYF. CDR3 sequence (DNA): TGTGCCAGCAGCTCGGCGGTGGCCGACACAGATACGCAGTATTTT.